This T cell receptor (beta chain) was identified during a study of Ad26.COV2.S vaccination and SARS-CoV-2 variants (dated by TCRdb to the early 2020s). About the study as a whole: Vaccine-arm donors were drawn from COV1001, a multicentre, randomized, double-blind, placebo-controlled phase I-IIa trial of Ad26.COV2.S in healthy adults. Ad26.COV2.S was administered intramuscularly at a dose of 5x10^10 or 1x10^11 viral particles, either as one shot or as two shots given 56 days apart. The specificity and breadth of SARS-CoV-2-reactive T cell receptors after Ad26.COV2.S vaccination were assessed by TCRbeta repertoire sequencing. A total of 32 samples were included in the TCR-sequenced set, comprising around 19 Ad26.COV2.S vaccine recipients, 5 placebo recipients and 8 SARS-CoV-2 convalescent individuals. Trial participants were randomized into five groups of five, in which low-dose or high-dose Ad26.COV2.S was given once or twice, or placebo was given on both occasions. Investigators remained blinded to trial group allocation during experiments and outcome assessment. What the authors observed across the whole study: Vaccine and placebo recipients had similar non-spike TCR breadth, a finding consistent with the vaccine containing only spike. Comparing responses between vaccine doses or regimens was not something the study was powered to do. It was noted by the authors that total T cell responses may have been underestimated by the TCR breadth and depth analyses. Ad26.COV2.S recipients had higher spike-specific TCR breadth than placebo recipients (P = 0.0014). After vaccination, spike-specific CD8+ and CD4+ T cell responses were reported to show substantial breadth.

The sample holds a few counts of this clone. No cognate antigen has been identified for it. The record has no base qualities; no much larger clone is one base away. The immunoSEQ Assay was used to sequence TCRbeta CDR3 regions. After extraction, genomic DNA underwent amplification by bias-controlled multiplex PCR, followed by high-throughput sequencing. Processing in the source paper ran as follows. Collapsing and filtering of sequences were performed to quantify the absolute abundance of each unique TCRbeta CDR3 region. T cell fraction was estimated by normalizing TCRbeta template counts to usable DNA, with usable DNA measured through amplification of reference genes found in all nucleated cells. Repertoire TCRs were annotated as SARS-CoV-2-specific when V gene, CDR3 amino acid sequence and J gene were exactly matched to a known reactive TCR set. The reference SARS-CoV-2 TCR set was derived from MIRA and filtered for enrichment in COVID-19-positive ImmuneCODE repertoires, a step that removed public or cross-reactive TCRs. Based on the MIRA antigens, annotated TCRs were further analysed at the level of specific ORF or position within ORF. Breadth was defined as annotated unique rearrangements over total unique productive rearrangements; depth was the summed frequency of those rearrangements. Group comparisons of TCR breadth used two-sided Wilcoxon rank-sum tests. Sourced from immuneACCESS, this table was stored by TCRdb with only in-frame sequences that have V and J called. A share of the clones is absent; for the studies checked, an unresolved V gene accounts for under half, and the remainder has no known explanation. V and J calls and clone size are those listed in that table; D and trimming were worked out from the DNA. The sample table holds 200,000 to 250,000 clones, of which roughly 90% were seen once. About 10% of the sample rests with the top ten.

V loses 2 bases, J loses 7 bases, and the germline ends lie 4 bases apart. The germline V gene yields MGHDK for CDR1 and SYGVNS for CDR2. The CDR3 goes from the cysteine to the phenylalanine over 11 residues. Left in the record is the CDR3 DNA by itself, 33 bases read in frame from the first base. The sample's treatment or condition label, in plain terms: some 20 received Ad26.COV2.S at low or high dose, single or two shots; 5 received placebo; per-sample allocation not given. For vaccine and placebo recipients, repertoires were sequenced using samples collected on day 63 after the first injection. Cohort 1b enrolled roughly 25 adults aged 18-55 years at a single site in Boston, USA, between 29 July and 7 August 2020. Ad26.COV2.S was a replication-incompetent adenovirus type 26 vector expressing a prefusion-stabilized SARS-CoV-2 spike protein from the original Wuhan strain.

The sequence came from a person between 18 and 65 years old who received the Ad26.COV2.S COVID-19 vaccine or a placebo. Sequenced here: peripheral blood, sampled in a trial of Ad26.COV2.S vaccine versus placebo. The V gene is TRBV25-1 and the J gene is TRBJ2-3; the D gene cannot be named for sure. In nucleotide form, the sequence is TGTGCCAGCAGTGAACAGAATACGCAGTATTTT. Translation gives CASSEQNTQYF.